The clone carrying this T cell receptor beta chain has a handful of counts. The target antigen is unknown. This CDR3 is 15 amino acids long. Germline V CDR1 and CDR2: MNHNS, SASEGT. V was pared by 2 bases and J by 0 bases, with 8 bases between. The data belong to a study of cytomegalovirus exposure and HLA in healthy donors. Study at large: Drawn from HLA-typed donors, tens of millions of unique TCRs were held in an early data release.

Primers: 60 Vbeta forward and 13 Jbeta reverse. Repertoires were generated with immunoSEQ multiplex PCR, while TCRdb's copy carries only in-frame clones and drops some. The table has 130,000 or so clones, over 65% seen once. Broader study findings: TCR beta chains numbering more than 150 were designated cytomegalovirus-associated.

The chain combines TRBV6-1 with TRBJ1-5; D not resolved. The receptor was isolated from a woman between 40 and 50 years old in good health and CMV-seropositive. Sequencing was carried out using PBMCs. CDR3 sequence (DNA): TGTGCCAGCAGTGAACGTCGGTTTAGCAATCAGCCCCAGCATTTT. It codes for CASSERRFSNQPQHF.